The T cell receptor beta chain described here comes from a study of human T cells and chemical hapten exposure. Study results and caveats: Correlating positively with patch test score were the PT1 expanded TCR counts.

Attachment of unique molecular identifiers to individual cDNA molecules was performed in the library. Original data processing: With a range of roughly 23,224 to 690,600, the median per sample was about 87,000 TCRs. TCRdb ran MiXCR on the RACE reads and lists one entry per CDR3 protein. Here the V and J calls rest on TCRdb's processing, not on the authors' analysis. The repertoire has more than 70,000 distinct CDR3 sequences, 12% of them found once; the top ten carry 3.5%. A note on this clonotype: Its antigen is not identified.

As to time point: patch test 1, 2 weeks after DPC sensitization. Treatment noted: therapeutic diphenylcyclopropenone sensitization with weekly scalp DPC. The CDR3 has 14 residues. V was cut by 1 base and J by 1 base, with 7 bases left in between. CDR1 is KGHSH and CDR2 is LQKENI in the germline V gene. This receptor was identified in a woman aged 55-75 years with alopecia areata. Some clones in this sample may be carry-over from other donors' samples. This chain joins TRBV18 and TRBJ1-1; D uncertain. The sequencing used whole blood, collected in connection with sensitization to the hapten diphenylcyclopropenone (DPC). The CDR3 bases are TGTGCCAGCTCACCACAAGAGGGGAACACTGAAGCTTTCTTT. Protein product: CASSPQEGNTEAFF.